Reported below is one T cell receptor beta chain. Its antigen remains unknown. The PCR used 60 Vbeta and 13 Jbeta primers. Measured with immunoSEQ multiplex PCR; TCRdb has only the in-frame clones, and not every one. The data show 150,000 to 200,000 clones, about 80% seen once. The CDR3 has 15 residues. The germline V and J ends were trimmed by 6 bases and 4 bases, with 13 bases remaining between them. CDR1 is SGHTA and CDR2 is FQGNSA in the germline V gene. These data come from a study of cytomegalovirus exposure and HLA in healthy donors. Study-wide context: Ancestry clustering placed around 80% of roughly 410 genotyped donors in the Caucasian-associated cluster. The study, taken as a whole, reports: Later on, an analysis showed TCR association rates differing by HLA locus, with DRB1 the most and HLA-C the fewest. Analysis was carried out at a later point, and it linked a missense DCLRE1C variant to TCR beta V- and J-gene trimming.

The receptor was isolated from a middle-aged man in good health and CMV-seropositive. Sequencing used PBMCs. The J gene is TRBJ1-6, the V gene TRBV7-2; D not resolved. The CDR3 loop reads CASSPEGRYNSPLHF. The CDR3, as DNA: TGTGCCAGCAGTCCGGAGGGCCGGTATAATTCACCCCTCCACTTT. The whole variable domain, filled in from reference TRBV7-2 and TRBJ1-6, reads GAGVSQSPSNKVTEKGKDVELRCDPISGHTALYWYRQSLGQGLEFLIYFQGNSAPDKSGLPSDRFSAERTGGSVSTLTIQRTQQEDSAVYLCASSPEGRYNSPLHFGNGTRLTVT.